Listed below are T cell receptor beta chains from one sample, sequenced in a study of cytomegalovirus exposure and HLA in healthy donors. The repertoire was sequenced with immunoSEQ multiplex PCR; TCRdb's copy has only in-frame clones and lacks some. The table lists 120,000 to 150,000 clones, over 60% of them singletons, with under 2% in the top ten. Material: PBMCs. The receptor source for this set is a young woman in good health and CMV-seronegative. CDR3s include the opening cysteine and the closing phenylalanine or tryptophan. Each record gives: V gene, clone size, J gene, D gene, CDR3 DNA, CDR3 protein. A D gene is named only where the DNA matches it firmly. The size of a clone is reported for some rows only, either as once, few or many, or as a class for expanded clones.

V gene: TRBV28; clone size: .; J gene: TRBJ1-2; D gene: .; CDR3 DNA: TGTGCCAGCAGTTTGATCAGGGGCGGAGATGGCTACACCTTC; CDR3 protein: CASSLIRGGDGYTF
V gene: TRBV9; clone size: .; J gene: TRBJ2-1; D gene: .; CDR3 DNA: TGTGCCAGCAGAGGCGCGGCAAATGAGCAGTTCTTC; CDR3 protein: CASRGAANEQFF
V gene: TRBV9; clone size: .; J gene: TRBJ2-3; D gene: TRBD2; CDR3 DNA: TGTGCCAGCAGCGTAGCTTCGCCGGGACTAGCAGGAGATACGCAGTATTTT; CDR3 protein: CASSVASPGLAGDTQYF
V gene: TRBV11-2; clone size: .; J gene: TRBJ2-1; D gene: .; CDR3 DNA: TGTGCCAGCAGCTTAGGGGGAGATGAGCAGTTCTTC; CDR3 protein: CASSLGGDEQFF
V gene: TRBV28; clone size: few; J gene: TRBJ1-6; D gene: .; CDR3 DNA: TGTGCCAGCAGTTTGGGGCAGGGTTATAATTCACCCCTCCACTTT; CDR3 protein: CASSLGQGYNSPLHF
V gene: TRBV9; clone size: .; J gene: TRBJ2-1; D gene: .; CDR3 DNA: TGTGCCAGCAGCGTAGAGCTCCGGGGTTACAATGAGCAGTTCTTC; CDR3 protein: CASSVELRGYNEQFF
V gene: TRBV5-4; clone size: .; J gene: TRBJ2-5; D gene: .; CDR3 DNA: TGTGCCAGCAGCGCCCGGGACTTGTCTAGGACCCAGTACTTC; CDR3 protein: CASSARDLSRTQYF
V gene: TRBV28; clone size: few; J gene: TRBJ1-4; D gene: TRBD1; CDR3 DNA: TGTGCCAGCAGTTCCCGGGACAGCAATGAAAAACTGTTTTTT; CDR3 protein: CASSSRDSNEKLFF
V gene: TRBV7-6; clone size: .; J gene: TRBJ2-5; D gene: .; CDR3 DNA: TGTGCCAGCAGCTCCTTTGTGGCGGGCGAGACCCAGTACTTC; CDR3 protein: CASSSFVAGETQYF
V gene: TRBV19; clone size: .; J gene: TRBJ1-2; D gene: TRBD1; CDR3 DNA: TGTGCCAGTGGGACAGGCGGCTACACCTTC; CDR3 protein: CASGTGGYTF
V gene: TRBV27; clone size: .; J gene: TRBJ2-3; D gene: .; CDR3 DNA: TGTGCCAGCAGTTTATCGGCCTGGGGGGTGGGCACAGATACGCAGTATTTT; CDR3 protein: CASSLSAWGVGTDTQYF
V gene: TRBV11-2; clone size: .; J gene: TRBJ2-7; D gene: .; CDR3 DNA: TGTGCCAGCAGCTTCGGCGGAGCCTACGAGCAGTACTTC; CDR3 protein: CASSFGGAYEQYF
V gene: TRBV7-2; clone size: once; J gene: TRBJ2-3; D gene: TRBD2; CDR3 DNA: TGTGCCAGCAGTTTATGGCGGGGGGGCCCAGATACGCAGTATTTT; CDR3 protein: CASSLWRGGPDTQYF
V gene: TRBV28; clone size: once; J gene: TRBJ1-4; D gene: .; CDR3 DNA: TGTGCCAGCAGTTCCGCACAGGGAAGTGAAAAACTGTTTTTT; CDR3 protein: CASSSAQGSEKLFF
V gene: TRBV28; clone size: .; J gene: TRBJ2-2; D gene: TRBD1; CDR3 DNA: TGTGCCAGCAGTCCAGGGACAGGGGGCGGGGAGCTGTTTTTT; CDR3 protein: CASSPGTGGGELFF
V gene: TRBV6-8; clone size: .; J gene: TRBJ2-4; D gene: TRBD1; CDR3 DNA: TGTGCCAGCAGTTACCCGTCCCTCGGCCCGGGACAGGGGGCGGCCAAAAACATTCAGTACTTC; CDR3 protein: CASSYPSLGPGQGAAKNIQYF
V gene: TRBV4-1; clone size: .; J gene: TRBJ2-1; D gene: TRBD1; CDR3 DNA: TGCGCCAGCAGCCAAGAACATCTTCTGAGACAGGGCTACAATGAGCAGTTCTTC; CDR3 protein: CASSQEHLLRQGYNEQFF
V gene: TRBV5-1; clone size: few; J gene: TRBJ1-1; D gene: .; CDR3 DNA: TGCGCCAGCAGCTTGGCAGGCCTGGGAGTCACTGAAGCTTTCTTT; CDR3 protein: CASSLAGLGVTEAFF
V gene: TRBV4-1; clone size: few; J gene: TRBJ2-3; D gene: .; CDR3 DNA: TGCGCCAGCAGCCACCCTTTAGGAGGGGCCCTTCTTTCCACAGATACGCAGTATTTT; CDR3 protein: CASSHPLGGALLSTDTQYF
V gene: TRBV6-5; clone size: .; J gene: TRBJ2-3; D gene: .; CDR3 DNA: TGTGCCAGCAGTTACCAGAAAGCAGATACGCAGTATTTT; CDR3 protein: CASSYQKADTQYF
V gene: TRBV11-3; clone size: .; J gene: TRBJ2-1; D gene: TRBD2; CDR3 DNA: TGTGCCAGCAGCTTAGGCTCACGGGAGGGGAATGAGCAGTTCTTC; CDR3 protein: CASSLGSREGNEQFF
V gene: TRBV4-1; clone size: few; J gene: TRBJ2-1; D gene: .; CDR3 DNA: TGCGCCAGCAGCCAAGTTCTAGGGGACTACAATGAGCAGTTCTTC; CDR3 protein: CASSQVLGDYNEQFF
V gene: TRBV25-1; clone size: few; J gene: TRBJ1-5; D gene: .; CDR3 DNA: TGTGCCAGCAGTGAAGCTGGCAGGGACAATCAGCCCCAGCATTTT; CDR3 protein: CASSEAGRDNQPQHF
V gene: TRBV27; clone size: .; J gene: TRBJ2-5; D gene: .; CDR3 DNA: TGTGCCAGCAGTTCCGGAACAAACAGAGGGGAGACCCAGTACTTC; CDR3 protein: CASSSGTNRGETQYF
V gene: TRBV5-1; clone size: once; J gene: TRBJ2-1; D gene: TRBD1; CDR3 DNA: TGCGCCAGCAGCTTCCGGGACAGAAACAATGAGCAGTTCTTC; CDR3 protein: CASSFRDRNNEQFF
V gene: TRBV30; clone size: .; J gene: TRBJ1-5; D gene: .; CDR3 DNA: TGTGCCTGGAGTGTAACACAGGGCCATCAGCCCCAGCATTTT; CDR3 protein: CAWSVTQGHQPQHF
V gene: TRBV18; clone size: .; J gene: TRBJ1-3; D gene: .; CDR3 DNA: TGTGCCAGCTCACAAGGGGTCTCTGGAAACACCATATATTTT; CDR3 protein: CASSQGVSGNTIYF
V gene: TRBV9; clone size: few; J gene: TRBJ1-4; D gene: .; CDR3 DNA: TGTGCCAGCAGCGTAGAACCAGGGCGATATGAAAAACTGTTTTTT; CDR3 protein: CASSVEPGRYEKLFF
V gene: TRBV5-1; clone size: .; J gene: TRBJ2-1; D gene: TRBD2; CDR3 DNA: TGCGCCAGTAGACTAGCGGGAGGGCCCTACAATGAGCAGTTCTTC; CDR3 protein: CASRLAGGPYNEQFF
V gene: TRBV28; clone size: .; J gene: TRBJ2-1; D gene: TRBD2; CDR3 DNA: TGTGCCAGCAGTTTATCGCTAGCGGGGGGACACAATGAGCAGTTCTTC; CDR3 protein: CASSLSLAGGHNEQFF
V gene: TRBV19; clone size: few; J gene: TRBJ2-7; D gene: .; CDR3 DNA: TGTGCCAGTAGTATAACCCGTGGATTTCGGGGGTCCGAGCAGTACTTC; CDR3 protein: CASSITRGFRGSEQYF
V gene: TRBV11-2; clone size: few; J gene: TRBJ2-1; D gene: TRBD2; CDR3 DNA: TGTGCCAGCAGCCCGCGACTAGCGGGAGTCTTCTACAATGAGCAGTTCTTC; CDR3 protein: CASSPRLAGVFYNEQFF
V gene: TRBV7-2; clone size: .; J gene: TRBJ2-5; D gene: TRBD2; CDR3 DNA: TGTGCCAGCAGCTTAGCCTCTAGCGGGGTTAACCTATACTTC; CDR3 protein: CASSLASSGVNLYF
V gene: TRBV5-6; clone size: .; J gene: TRBJ1-1; D gene: TRBD1; CDR3 DNA: TGTGCCAGCAGCCTGGACAGGGTTAACACTGAAGCTTTCTTT; CDR3 protein: CASSLDRVNTEAFF
V gene: TRBV6-5; clone size: .; J gene: TRBJ1-1; D gene: .; CDR3 DNA: TGTGCCAGCAGTTTCGACGGACTAAACACTGAAGCTTTCTTT; CDR3 protein: CASSFDGLNTEAFF
V gene: TRBV13; clone size: .; J gene: TRBJ1-4; D gene: .; CDR3 DNA: TGTGCCAGCAGAGAATACGGACAAGGGGAAAAACTGTTTTTT; CDR3 protein: CASREYGQGEKLFF
V gene: TRBV5-4; clone size: .; J gene: TRBJ2-3; D gene: TRBD1; CDR3 DNA: TGTGCCAGCAGCAAACCGGGACAGGGGGCGAATACGCAGTATTTT; CDR3 protein: CASSKPGQGANTQYF
V gene: TRBV10-3; clone size: .; J gene: TRBJ1-5; D gene: TRBD1; CDR3 DNA: TGTGCCATCAGTGACAGGGACAGGGGGCTTGCCCAGCATTTT; CDR3 protein: CAISDRDRGLAQHF
V gene: TRBV6-1; clone size: few; J gene: TRBJ1-5; D gene: .; CDR3 DNA: TGTGCCAGCAGTGAACAGGGGTTCTATAGCAATCAGCCCCAGCATTTT; CDR3 protein: CASSEQGFYSNQPQHF
V gene: TRBV19; clone size: .; J gene: TRBJ1-1; D gene: .; CDR3 DNA: TGTGCCAGTACCCTAGACGCGGAAGCTTTCTTT; CDR3 protein: CASTLDAEAFF
V gene: TRBV19; clone size: .; J gene: TRBJ1-1; D gene: TRBD1; CDR3 DNA: TGTGCCAGTAGTATTCGACAGGGGGACACTGAAGCTTTCTTT; CDR3 protein: CASSIRQGDTEAFF
V gene: TRBV28; clone size: .; J gene: TRBJ1-3; D gene: TRBD1; CDR3 DNA: TGTGCCAGCAGTCCAGCGACCGGGACAGCAGGAAACACCATATATTTT; CDR3 protein: CASSPATGTAGNTIYF
V gene: TRBV2; clone size: .; J gene: TRBJ1-2; D gene: TRBD1; CDR3 DNA: TGTGCCAGCAGGTCCCAGGGGGCAAGCTATGGCTACACCTTC; CDR3 protein: CASRSQGASYGYTF
V gene: TRBV5-1; clone size: .; J gene: TRBJ2-3; D gene: .; CDR3 DNA: TGCGCCAGCAGCTGGGGGCTGGGGGCAGATACGCAGTATTTT; CDR3 protein: CASSWGLGADTQYF
V gene: TRBV6-5; clone size: .; J gene: TRBJ2-1; D gene: .; CDR3 DNA: TGTGCCAGCAGTTACGGAGGGAACTCCTACAATGAGCAGTTCTTC; CDR3 protein: CASSYGGNSYNEQFF